Presented here are 22 T cell receptor beta chains from one specimen sequenced in a study of OX40 agonist ivuxolimab in advanced cancers. Generated by immunoSEQ multiplex PCR, the TCRdb table keeps only in-frame clones and is missing some. The sample includes around 64,000 clones, about four fifths of them seen just once. The source material was CD4+ or CD8+ T cells sorted from blood, sampled in a trial of the OX40 agonist ivuxolimab. The receptors stem from an adult with an advanced solid tumor such as melanoma, head and neck, liver or kidney cancer.

Details on this clone: Other DNA sequences in the same sample also yield this CDR3. The chain is built from TRBV5-1 and TRBJ1-1; possible D gene TRBD1, 6 bases. V gave up 2 bases and J gave up 1 base, with 6 bases separating them. Germline lookup yields CDR1 SGHRS and CDR2 YFSETQ. The CDR3 is 13 residues long. The CDR3 reads CASSLGGNTEAFF. The CDR3 DNA is TGCGCCAGCAGCTTAGGGGGGAACACTGAAGCTTTCTTT.

This rearrangement joins TRBV19 to TRBJ2-7; unclear D gene. Trimming pared 1 base from V and 0 bases from J, leaving 10 bases between. Germline CDR1 reads LNHDA; CDR2 reads SQIVND (reference sequence). This CDR3 has 15 amino acids. The CDR3 protein is CASSIALQSSYEQYF. The CDR3, as DNA: TGTGCCAGTAGTATAGCCTTACAGAGCTCCTACGAGCAGTACTTC.

The chain uses TRBV5-5 and TRBJ2-7; D unresolved. Trimming removed 1 base at V and 2 bases at J, with 10 bases between. CDR1 SGHKS and CDR2 YYEKEE come from the germline V gene (reference sequence). This CDR3 spans 14 amino acids. CDR3 bases: TGTGCCAGCAGCTTGCTGAAGCCACCCTACGAGCAGTACTTC. Translating gives CASSLLKPPYEQYF.

This chain links TRBV6-5 with TRBJ1-2; 9 positions match TRBD1. The CDR3 contains 15 residues. From germline, CDR1 is MNHEY and CDR2 SVGAGI. Trimming at V came to 6 bases and at J to 3 bases, leaving 8 bases not matched to a gene. CDR3 sequence (DNA): TGTGCCAGCAGCCTCGGGACAGGGACGGACTATGGCTACACCTTC. Translated, it gives CASSLGTGTDYGYTF.

The chain uses TRBV11-3 and TRBJ2-7; D ambiguous. This CDR3 region has 12 residues. V dropped 1 base and J dropped 5 bases, with 6 bases sitting between them. Germline V lookup: CDR1 SGHNT, CDR2 YENEEA. The DNA of the CDR3 is TGTGCCAGCAGCTTAGGAAAAAACGAGCAGTACTTC. It encodes CASSLGKNEQYF.

The chain employs TRBV9 and TRBJ2-1; the D is unclear. Germline V CDR1 and CDR2: SGDLS, YYNGEE. The CDR3 runs to 14 residues. V was pared by 4 bases and J by 6 bases, with 14 bases between. The CDR3 DNA reads TGTGCCAGCAGCACCTCGGGCTATCGCAATGAGCAGTTCTTC. This sequence encodes CASSTSGYRNEQFF.

This chain links TRBV13 with TRBJ1-6; D might be TRBD1 (6 bases). This CDR3 is 20 amino acids long. The V end was cut by 1 base, the J end by 10 bases, with 29 bases between. Per the germline V gene, CDR1 is PRHDT and CDR2 is FYEKMQ (reference sequence). CDR3 region: CASSLELVRGRVNLGSPLHF. For the CDR3, the DNA is TGTGCCAGCAGCTTAGAACTAGTCAGGGGCAGGGTTAACCTCGGATCACCCCTCCACTTT. The variable domain in full, with the rest retrieved from reference TRBV13 and TRBJ1-6, is AAGVIQSPRHLIKEKRETATLKCYPIPRHDTVYWYQQGPGQDPQFLISFYEKMQSDKGSIPDRFSAQQFSDYHSELNMSSLELGDSALYFCASSLELVRGRVNLGSPLHFGNGTRLTVT.

The rearrangement uses TRBV4-1 and TRBJ1-2; D is unresolved. CDR1 and CDR2 (germline): MGHRA, YSYEKL. This CDR3 is built from 15 residues. V lost 1 base and J 2 bases, leaving 11 bases between the germline ends. The CDR3 is CASSQGGGGNYGYTF. The CDR3 bases are TGCGCCAGCAGCCAAGGTGGCGGAGGAAACTATGGCTACACCTTC.

The chain combines TRBV2 with TRBJ2-5; the D call may be TRBD1 or TRBD2 (5 bases each). The J call may be faulty, since TRBJ2-7 better matches the DNA end. This CDR3 comprises 15 residues. Per germline, CDR1 SNHLY and CDR2 FYNNEI. CDR3: CASSYRGPESNEQYF. Here the CDR3 DNA reads TGTGCCAGCAGTTATCGGGGACCCGAGTCGAACGAGCAGTACTTC.

The chain combines TRBV7-9 with TRBJ1-2; TRBD1 matches 10 bases. Germline V CDR1 and CDR2: SEHNR, FQNEAQ (reference sequence). The CDR3 loop spans 18 amino acids. Germline trimming cut 5 bases from V and 7 bases from J; bases unmatched to any gene: 19. The chain's CDR3 is CASSQDLSLTGGSGGYTF. CDR3 coding DNA: TGTGCCAGCAGCCAAGATTTAAGCTTGACAGGGGGCAGTGGTGGCTACACCTTC.

V is TRBV29-1 and J is TRBJ2-3; weak D call: TRBD2 (5 bases). The V end was cut by 5 bases, the J end by 0 bases, with 15 bases between. The CDR3 totals 15 residues. Germline V lookup: CDR1 SQVTM, CDR2 ANQGSEA. CDR3 region: CSVSGGRTSTDTQYF. The CDR3 DNA sequence: TGCAGCGTTTCCGGCGGGCGAACTAGCACAGATACGCAGTATTTT.

The rearrangement joins TRBV2 to TRBJ2-3; possible D gene TRBD2, 6 bases. The CDR3 has 15 amino acids. V was pared by 6 bases and J by 1 base, with 14 bases between. The germline V gene has CDR1 SNHLY and CDR2 FYNNEI. CDR3 region: CASRVGTAGTDTQYF. The CDR3 coding sequence is TGTGCCAGCAGGGTCGGGACTGCAGGCACAGATACGCAGTATTTT. Combining the CDR3 with reference TRBV2 and TRBJ2-3 gives the whole variable domain EPEVTQTPSHQVTQMGQEVILRCVPISNHLYFYWYRQILGQKVEFLVSFYNNEISEKSEIFDDQFSVERPDGSNFTLKIRSTKLEDSAMYFCASRVGTAGTDTQYFGPGTRLTVL.

The chain recombines TRBV6-4 with TRBJ2-2; D may be TRBD2 (6 bases). The CDR3 runs to 15 residues. Per germline, CDR1 MRHNA and CDR2 SNTAGT. Trimming took 7 bases from V and 3 from J, leaving 15 bases between them. CDR3 coding DNA: TGTGCCAGCAAAAGGATAGGCGGGGACACCGGGGAGCTGTTTTTT. Its translation: CASKRIGGDTGELFF.

The genes are TRBV27 and TRBJ1-1, with 10 bases fitting TRBD1. V lost 6 bases to trimming and J lost 1 base; unmatched junction nucleotides: 20. The germline CDR1 and CDR2 sequences are MNHEY and SMNVEV (reference sequence). CDR3 length equals 20 residues. CDR3 in DNA: TGTGCCAGCAGCCTATTCCCGACCACGGCGGGACAGGGGAAGAACACTGAAGCTTTCTTT. Translation gives CASSLFPTTAGQGKNTEAFF.

This chain uses TRBV11-2 with TRBJ2-5; D might be TRBD1 (6 bases). The CDR3 runs to 15 residues. V lost 6 bases and J lost 0, with 14 bases in between. Germline lookup yields CDR1 SGHAT and CDR2 FQNNGV. As DNA, the CDR3 is TGTGCCAGCAGACGACCCCCAGGGGACCAAGAGACCCAGTACTTC. Translating it yields CASRRPPGDQETQYF.

The chain employs TRBV19 and TRBJ2-7, with 8 bases aligning to TRBD1. This CDR3 contains 16 residues. Germline V gene lookup returns CDR1 LNHDA and CDR2 SQIVND (reference sequence). V trimming: 5 bases; J trimming: 5 bases; junction bases outside the gene matches: 14. CDR3 sequence reads: CASSFRATGEVDEQYF. The CDR3 coding sequence is TGTGCCAGTAGTTTCAGGGCGACAGGGGAAGTGGACGAGCAGTACTTC. Complete variable domain (other parts from reference TRBV19 and TRBJ2-7): DGGITQSPKYLFRKEGQNVTLSCEQNLNHDAMYWYRQDPGQGLRLIYYSQIVNDFQKGDIAEGYSVSREKKESFPLTVTSAQKNPTAFYLCASSFRATGEVDEQYFGPGTRLTVT.

The CDR3 loop reads CASSPSRTGGTGELFF. CDR3 nucleotides: TGTGCCAGCTCCCCTTCCAGGACAGGGGGGACCGGGGAGCTGTTTTTT. The chain links TRBV2 to TRBJ2-2; 10 nucleotides line up with TRBD1. In germline, CDR1 is SNHLY, CDR2 FYNNEI. Trimming removed 8 bases from V and 5 bases from J; junction bases left unmatched: 11. CDR3 length equals 16 residues.

The chain joins TRBV6-5 to TRBJ2-1, with 10 bases matching TRBD1. This CDR3 spans 14 amino acids. Unmatched junction bases numbered 1, after V lost 3 bases and J lost 5 bases. Germline V lookup: CDR1 MNHEY, CDR2 SVGAGI. The CDR3 region has the DNA TGTGCCAGCAGTTATGGGACAGGGGACAATGAGCAGTTCTTC. This codes for CASSYGTGDNEQFF.

This chain links TRBV7-9 with TRBJ1-1; D is unclear. The CDR3 has 16 residues. The ends were cut back, 1 base at V and 4 bases at J, with 16 bases in the middle. The V gene's germline CDR1 is SEHNR and CDR2 FQNEAQ (reference sequence). In nucleotides, the CDR3 is TGTGCCAGCAGCTTAGGGGGAGGAGGCGGAACCACTGAAGCTTTCTTT. This translates into CASSLGGGGGTTEAFF.

This clone has only a few counts. The CDR3 spells CASSNLGTGYNSPLHF. DNA for the CDR3: TGTGCCAGCAGTAACCTCGGGACAGGGTATAATTCACCCCTCCACTTT. This chain connects TRBV27 to TRBJ1-6; 9 positions agree with TRBD1. Germline CDR1 reads MNHEY; CDR2 reads SMNVEV (reference sequence). The CDR3 runs to 16 residues. V lost 5 bases, J lost 4 bases, and 6 bases stayed unmatched.

V is TRBV30 and J is TRBJ1-2; D is unclear. The germline CDR1 and CDR2 sequences are GTSNPN and SVGIG (reference sequence). Trimming took off 4 bases at V and 4 bases at J, with 13 bases between the two ends. The CDR3 extends over 13 amino acids. As DNA, the CDR3 is TGTGCCTGGAATGGGCGGAGTAGCTATGGCTACACCTTC. It is translated as CAWNGRSSYGYTF.

The chain combines TRBV11-3 with TRBJ2-2; TRBD1 matches at 10 bases. J gave up 5 bases and V 5 bases, and 14 bases lay outside the gene matches. Per the germline V gene, CDR1 is SGHNT and CDR2 is YENEEA. CDR3 length equals 18 residues. CDR3: CASSLVRSGQGKTGELFF. CDR3 sequence (DNA): TGTGCCAGCAGCCTCGTTCGGTCGGGACAGGGGAAAACCGGGGAGCTGTTTTTT.